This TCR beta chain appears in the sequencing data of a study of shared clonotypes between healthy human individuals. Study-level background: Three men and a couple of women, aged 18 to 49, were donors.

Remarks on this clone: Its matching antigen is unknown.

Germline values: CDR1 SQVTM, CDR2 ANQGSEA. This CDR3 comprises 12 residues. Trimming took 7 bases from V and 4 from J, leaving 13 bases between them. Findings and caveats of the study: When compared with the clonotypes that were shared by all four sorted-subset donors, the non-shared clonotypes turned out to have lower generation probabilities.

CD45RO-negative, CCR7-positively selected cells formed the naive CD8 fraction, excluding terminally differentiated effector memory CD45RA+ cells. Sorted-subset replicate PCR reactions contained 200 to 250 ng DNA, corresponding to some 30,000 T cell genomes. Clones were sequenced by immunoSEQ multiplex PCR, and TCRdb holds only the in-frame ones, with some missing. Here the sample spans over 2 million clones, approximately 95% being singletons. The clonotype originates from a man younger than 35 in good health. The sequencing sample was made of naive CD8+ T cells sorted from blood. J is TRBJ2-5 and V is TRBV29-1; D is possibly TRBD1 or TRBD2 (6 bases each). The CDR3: CSARGEIETQYF. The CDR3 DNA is TGCAGCGCTAGGGGGGAAATAGAGACCCAGTACTTC.